These T cell receptor beta chains were read from a single sample in a study of T cell responses to AZD1222 COVID-19 vaccine. Measured with immunoSEQ multiplex PCR; TCRdb has only the in-frame clones, and not every one. The data hold 150,000 or so clones, with about 92% observed a single time. The sequencing used peripheral blood, collected on day 0 of AZD1222 vaccination. These receptors were collected from an adult in good health. CDR3s include the opening cysteine and the closing phenylalanine or tryptophan. The order of the fields is D gene, V gene, clone size, J gene, CDR3 DNA, CDR3 protein. D genes are given only for firm matches. Part of the rows lack a size; the others show once, few, many or a class for expanded clones.

d_gene: TRBD1
v_gene: TRBV29-1
abundance: .
j_gene: TRBJ1-2
CDR3nt: TGCAGCGTTGCCCCGGACAGGGGTTGGAGAAACTATGGCTACACCTTC
CDR3aa: CSVAPDRGWRNYGYTF

d_gene: .
v_gene: TRBV18
abundance: once
j_gene: TRBJ1-1
CDR3nt: TGTGCCAGCTCACCACGTGGAGGGGGCACTGAAGCTTTCTTT
CDR3aa: CASSPRGGGTEAFF

d_gene: .
v_gene: TRBV7-9
abundance: .
j_gene: TRBJ1-2
CDR3nt: TGTGCCAGCAGCTTAGGGTCCCCCATCTATGGCTACACCTTC
CDR3aa: CASSLGSPIYGYTF

d_gene: .
v_gene: TRBV2
abundance: .
j_gene: TRBJ1-1
CDR3nt: TGTGCCAGCGGCAGGGAAGGGACTGAAGCTTTCTTT
CDR3aa: CASGREGTEAFF

d_gene: .
v_gene: TRBV29-1
abundance: .
j_gene: TRBJ2-1
CDR3nt: TGCAGCGTTCAAACTAGCCTCTCCTACAATGAGCAGTTCTTC
CDR3aa: CSVQTSLSYNEQFF

d_gene: .
v_gene: TRBV6-5
abundance: .
j_gene: TRBJ1-4
CDR3nt: TGTGCCAGCAGTAGTCCACAGGTCGGCAGGGGAAAACTGTTTTTT
CDR3aa: CASSSPQVGRGKLFF

d_gene: TRBD1
v_gene: TRBV5-1
abundance: .
j_gene: TRBJ2-7
CDR3nt: TGCGCCAGCAGCGATGGGACAGGAGGGGAGCAGTACTTC
CDR3aa: CASSDGTGGEQYF

d_gene: .
v_gene: TRBV2
abundance: .
j_gene: TRBJ2-2
CDR3nt: TGTGCCAGCAGTGACAGGACGAACACCGGGGAGCTGTTTTTT
CDR3aa: CASSDRTNTGELFF

d_gene: .
v_gene: TRBV12-5
abundance: once
j_gene: TRBJ1-2
CDR3nt: TGTGCTAGTGGTTTGCACACACCGGCGGGCTACACCTTC
CDR3aa: CASGLHTPAGYTF

d_gene: TRBD2
v_gene: TRBV7-6
abundance: .
j_gene: TRBJ2-1
CDR3nt: TGTGCCAGCGGGCTAGCGGGAGGGGGGGTATACAATGAGCAGTTCTTC
CDR3aa: CASGLAGGGVYNEQFF

d_gene: TRBD2
v_gene: TRBV5-1
abundance: .
j_gene: TRBJ2-5
CDR3nt: TGCGCCAGCAGCTTCACTAGCGGGGTCCAAGAGACCCAGTACTTC
CDR3aa: CASSFTSGVQETQYF

d_gene: .
v_gene: TRBV20-1
abundance: .
j_gene: TRBJ1-1
CDR3nt: TGCAGTGCTAGTATTGGGGGCGGTGAAGCTTTCTTT
CDR3aa: CSASIGGGEAFF

d_gene: .
v_gene: TRBV5-1
abundance: once
j_gene: TRBJ1-6
CDR3nt: TGCGCCAGCAGTGAATCAGGCCCTACGAGATTTGGCTATAATTCACCCCTCCACTTT
CDR3aa: CASSESGPTRFGYNSPLHF

d_gene: .
v_gene: TRBV7-3
abundance: .
j_gene: TRBJ1-1
CDR3nt: TGTGCCAGCAGCTTAGATTGGACAGAAGAAGCTTTCTTT
CDR3aa: CASSLDWTEEAFF

d_gene: TRBD1
v_gene: TRBV5-6
abundance: .
j_gene: TRBJ2-7
CDR3nt: TGTGCCAGCTCCTCCTGGGGGACAGGGACCTACGAGCAGTACTTC
CDR3aa: CASSSWGTGTYEQYF

d_gene: .
v_gene: TRBV5-1
abundance: .
j_gene: TRBJ2-7
CDR3nt: TGCGCCAGCAGGAGGGAGTACGAGCAGTACTTC
CDR3aa: CASRREYEQYF

d_gene: .
v_gene: TRBV5-1
abundance: .
j_gene: TRBJ2-2
CDR3nt: TGCGCCAGCAGCTTGCACGGGGCCACCGGGGAGCTGTTTTTT
CDR3aa: CASSLHGATGELFF

d_gene: .
v_gene: TRBV30
abundance: .
j_gene: TRBJ2-7
CDR3nt: TGTGCCTGGAGTGGCACAGGTAACCACTACGAGCAGTACTTC
CDR3aa: CAWSGTGNHYEQYF

d_gene: .
v_gene: TRBV5-6
abundance: few
j_gene: TRBJ1-6
CDR3nt: TGTGCCAGCAGCTTGTTTGCGGGGGAGAATTCACCCCTCCACTTT
CDR3aa: CASSLFAGENSPLHF

d_gene: TRBD1
v_gene: TRBV5-4
abundance: .
j_gene: TRBJ2-7
CDR3nt: TGTGCCAGCAGCGCGAGGGGGCTGTCCTACGAGCAGTACTTC
CDR3aa: CASSARGLSYEQYF

d_gene: .
v_gene: TRBV19
abundance: once
j_gene: TRBJ1-1
CDR3nt: TGTGCCAGTAGTCCGGGTCGTGAGACTGAAGCTTTCTTT
CDR3aa: CASSPGRETEAFF

d_gene: .
v_gene: TRBV9
abundance: .
j_gene: TRBJ2-7
CDR3nt: TGTGCCAGCAGCGTGGGGGCGAGCGGGGCTTACGAGCAGTACTTC
CDR3aa: CASSVGASGAYEQYF

d_gene: TRBD2
v_gene: TRBV2
abundance: .
j_gene: TRBJ2-3
CDR3nt: TGTGCCAGCAGTGATTCGAGCGGGAGGTTCACAGATACGCAGTATTTT
CDR3aa: CASSDSSGRFTDTQYF

d_gene: TRBD1
v_gene: TRBV19
abundance: .
j_gene: TRBJ1-4
CDR3nt: TGTGCCAGTGCACAGGGGCCTAATGAAAAACTGTTTTTT
CDR3aa: CASAQGPNEKLFF

d_gene: .
v_gene: TRBV7-3
abundance: .
j_gene: TRBJ2-1
CDR3nt: TGTGCCAGCAGCTTCGGGCAGTCTGGGAGGAATGAGCAGTTCTTC
CDR3aa: CASSFGQSGRNEQFF

d_gene: TRBD1
v_gene: TRBV5-1
abundance: .
j_gene: TRBJ2-7
CDR3nt: TGCGCCAGTCAGCCGGGACAGGGTCGTTACGAGCAGTACTTC
CDR3aa: CASQPGQGRYEQYF

d_gene: .
v_gene: TRBV12-5
abundance: .
j_gene: TRBJ1-3
CDR3nt: TGTGCTAGTGGTTTGGTCATTGGAGGTTTTGGAAACACCATATATTTT
CDR3aa: CASGLVIGGFGNTIYF

d_gene: .
v_gene: TRBV2
abundance: .
j_gene: TRBJ2-1
CDR3nt: TGTGCCAGCAGTGCCCAGGTCGAATCTTACAATGAGCAGTTCTTC
CDR3aa: CASSAQVESYNEQFF

d_gene: .
v_gene: TRBV11-2
abundance: .
j_gene: TRBJ1-1
CDR3nt: TGTGCCAGCAGCCCCGTGGGCACTGAAGCTTTCTTT
CDR3aa: CASSPVGTEAFF

d_gene: .
v_gene: TRBV18
abundance: .
j_gene: TRBJ2-1
CDR3nt: TGTGCCAGCTCGTCACGCAGGGAGCTAGCTTACAATGAGCAGTTCTTC
CDR3aa: CASSSRRELAYNEQFF

d_gene: TRBD1
v_gene: TRBV29-1
abundance: .
j_gene: TRBJ2-7
CDR3nt: TGCAGCGCTACTGGGACAGGGCCCGCCCAGGGTGACTACGAGCAGTACTTC
CDR3aa: CSATGTGPAQGDYEQYF

d_gene: TRBD1
v_gene: TRBV6-4
abundance: once
j_gene: TRBJ1-3
CDR3nt: TGTGCCAGCAGGAAACTACAGGGGGCTTTTGGAAACACCATATATTTT
CDR3aa: CASRKLQGAFGNTIYF

d_gene: TRBD1
v_gene: TRBV2
abundance: .
j_gene: TRBJ1-2
CDR3nt: TGTGCCGGTCGGGACAGGGACGGATTTAGGTATGGCTACACCTTC
CDR3aa: CAGRDRDGFRYGYTF

d_gene: TRBD1
v_gene: TRBV5-6
abundance: once
j_gene: TRBJ1-2
CDR3nt: TGTGCCAGCAGCCCAGGGGGCAGCAACTATGGCTACACCTTC
CDR3aa: CASSPGGSNYGYTF

d_gene: TRBD1
v_gene: TRBV5-6
abundance: .
j_gene: TRBJ1-2
CDR3nt: TGTGCCAGCAGCCCTCTAGGGACAGATGCTGATGGCTACACCTTC
CDR3aa: CASSPLGTDADGYTF

d_gene: .
v_gene: TRBV7-2
abundance: .
j_gene: TRBJ1-3
CDR3nt: TGTGCCAGCAGCTTTGCAGGGATAAACACCATATATTTT
CDR3aa: CASSFAGINTIYF

d_gene: .
v_gene: TRBV28
abundance: .
j_gene: TRBJ2-1
CDR3nt: TGTGCCAGCAGTTTACTTAGCGGTAGCTCCTACAATGAGCAGTTCTTC
CDR3aa: CASSLLSGSSYNEQFF

d_gene: .
v_gene: TRBV6-5
abundance: .
j_gene: TRBJ1-1
CDR3nt: TGTGCCAGCAGTCGCCGGTTAGACACTGAAGCTTTCTTT
CDR3aa: CASSRRLDTEAFF

d_gene: .
v_gene: TRBV14
abundance: .
j_gene: TRBJ2-7
CDR3nt: TGTGCCAGCAGCCAAGGCTACACGTCCTACGAGCAGTACTTC
CDR3aa: CASSQGYTSYEQYF

d_gene: .
v_gene: TRBV19
abundance: .
j_gene: TRBJ1-4
CDR3nt: TGTGCCAGTAGTATACGGGGGGCAAGAAGAAGTAATGAAAAACTGTTTTTT
CDR3aa: CASSIRGARRSNEKLFF